These 16 T cell receptor beta chains were sequenced from one sample in a study of STAT3 mutations in large granular lymphocyte leukemia. Study results and limitations: At least one immunodominant TCR beta clonotype appeared in every T-cell large granular lymphocyte leukemia patient.

These TCRs' antigens remain unknown. Sequenced by immunoSEQ multiplex PCR; TCRdb stores in-frame clones only, minus some. Of around 29,000 clones listed, more than 75% are singletons. Sequencing input: peripheral blood mononuclear cells. Receptor source: a man in his 60s with T-cell large granular lymphocyte leukemia. Some clones in this sample may be carry-over from other donors' samples.

The chain uses TRBV4-1 and TRBJ1-2; perhaps TRBD1 as D (5 bases). Germline V CDR1 and CDR2: MGHRA, YSYEKL. The V end lost 4 bases, the J end lost 4 bases, and 16 bases lay between the germline ends. CDR3 length: 15 amino acids. This CDR3 is CASSPGPETAYGYTF. The CDR3 DNA reads TGCGCCAGCAGCCCAGGGCCGGAGACAGCCTATGGCTACACCTTC.

This chain connects TRBV18 to TRBJ1-4, with TRBD1 matching over 12 bases. CDR1 is KGHSH, CDR2 LQKENI, per germline. This CDR3 is 19 amino acids long. J lost 1 base, V lost 3 bases, and 9 bases had no gene match. The DNA of the CDR3 is TGTGCCAGCTCACCGCCCGGGACAGGGGGCGAAAGAACTAATGAAAAACTGTTTTTT. Amino acid sequence: CASSPPGTGGERTNEKLFF.

The genes are TRBV15 and TRBJ1-2, with 7 bases aligning to TRBD1. This CDR3 has 15 residues. V lost 5 bases, J lost 4 bases, and 10 bases stayed unmatched. Germline-derived CDR1 and CDR2 are LNHNV and YYDKDF (reference sequence). The CDR3 DNA reads as TGTGCCACCAGCCCCCAGGGGGGGAACAGCTATGGCTACACCTTC. Translating it yields CATSPQGGNSYGYTF.

J is TRBJ2-3 and V is TRBV28, with a weak D call TRBD1 (6 bases). The CDR3 sequence is 14 residues long. The V gene lost 2 bases and the J gene lost 4 bases, with 10 bases spanning the gap. Germline V lookup: CDR1 MDHEN, CDR2 SYDVKM. CDR3 DNA sequence: TGTGCCAGCAGTTTAGCAGGGGTGGCAGATACGCAGTATTTT. Translating it yields CASSLAGVADTQYF. Combining the CDR3 with reference TRBV28 and TRBJ2-3 gives the whole variable domain DVKVTQSSRYLVKRTGEKVFLECVQDMDHENMFWYRQDPGLGLRLIYFSYDVKMKEKGDIPEGYSVSREKKERFSLILESASTNQTSMYLCASSLAGVADTQYFGPGTRLTVL.

This clone was recorded only once. The chain employs TRBV9 and TRBJ1-1; D not certain. CDR1 and CDR2 (germline): SGDLS, YYNGEE. The CDR3 is 15 residues long. V was pared by 0 bases and J by 1 base, with 10 bases between. CDR3 residues: CASSVGSLGNTEAFF. The CDR3 DNA reads as TGTGCCAGCAGCGTAGGGTCCCTTGGGAACACTGAAGCTTTCTTT.

V and J are TRBV5-1 and TRBJ2-3, with D maybe TRBD1 (5 bases). Germline loops: CDR1 SGHRS, CDR2 YFSETQ. V shed 0 bases and J shed 6 bases, with 14 bases lying between them. The CDR3 has 15 amino acids. CDR3 residues: CASSLGQTPADTQYF. The CDR3 nucleotides read TGCGCCAGCAGCTTGGGACAGACCCCGGCGGATACGCAGTATTTT.

The chain carries TRBV5-1 and TRBJ2-4, with 8 nucleotides matching TRBD2. The germline gives CDR1 SGHRS, CDR2 YFSETQ. The CDR3 is 12 residues long. V lost 9 bases, J lost 7 bases, and 6 bases stayed unmatched. CDR3 nucleotides: TGCGCCAACTCCCCGGGGGGGAACATTCAGTACTTC. Protein sequence: CANSPGGNIQYF.

The chain carries TRBV6-5 and TRBJ1-2; perhaps TRBD1 as D (5 bases). CDR1 MNHEY and CDR2 SVGAGI come from the germline V gene. Trimming shortened V by 2 bases and J by 7 bases, and 11 bases separated the two germline ends. The CDR3 loop spans 13 amino acids. CDR3 sequence (DNA): TGTGCCAGCAGTTACAGGCAGGGTGGTGGCTACACCTTC. It translates to CASSYRQGGGYTF.

This rearrangement joins TRBV7-9 to TRBJ2-5, with 12 bases fitting TRBD2. The CDR3 spans 17 residues. The germline CDR1 and CDR2 sequences are SEHNR and FQNEAQ (reference sequence). Losses at the gene ends were 5 bases for V and 4 bases for J; bases not matched to a gene: 11. The CDR3 loop is CASSPPSGRAGGETQYF. The DNA for the CDR3 is TGTGCCAGCAGCCCACCTAGCGGGAGGGCCGGCGGAGAGACCCAGTACTTC.

The chain is built from TRBV30 and TRBJ2-5; 9 bases match TRBD2. CDR1 is GTSNPN, CDR2 SVGIG, per germline (reference sequence). The CDR3 runs to 18 residues. J lost 3 bases, V lost 0 bases, and 14 bases had no gene match. CDR3 loop: CAWSVKALAGGPEETQYF. DNA of the CDR3: TGTGCCTGGAGTGTAAAGGCGTTGGCGGGAGGGCCCGAAGAGACCCAGTACTTC.

The chain combines TRBV5-4 with TRBJ2-5; 13 nucleotides line up with TRBD2. CDR1 is SGHNT and CDR2 is YYREEE in the germline V gene (reference sequence). The CDR3 covers 16 residues. Trimming cost V 4 bases and J 4 bases; bases outside gene matches: 7. CDR3 in DNA: TGTGCCAGCAGCGGTGGACTAGCGGGAGCAAGAGAGACCCAGTACTTC. This sequence encodes CASSGGLAGARETQYF.

The chain employs TRBV30 and TRBJ2-2, with 7 nucleotides matching TRBD2. V was pared by 3 bases and J by 5 bases, with 6 bases of the junction left unmatched. From germline, CDR1 is GTSNPN and CDR2 SVGIG (reference sequence). There are 14 residues in the CDR3. The CDR3, as DNA: TGTGCCTGGAGCGGGAGGCAGGGAACCGGGGAGCTGTTTTTT. This sequence encodes CAWSGRQGTGELFF. The variable domain in full, completed from reference TRBV30 and TRBJ2-2, reads SQTIHQWPATLVQPVGSPLSLECTVEGTSNPNLYWYRQAAGRGLQLLFYSVGIGQISSEVPQNLSASRPQDRQFILSSKKLLLSDSGFYLCAWSGRQGTGELFFGEGSRLTVL.

This chain uses TRBV7-2 with TRBJ2-1; D possibly uses TRBD1 or TRBD2 (7 bases each). The CDR3 totals 17 residues. Between the trimmed V and J ends, which lost 4 bases and 6 bases, there was a span of 22 bases. CDR1 is SGHTA, CDR2 FQGNSA, per germline. CDR3 loop: CASSSPGGPGGFNEQFF. CDR3 DNA: TGTGCCAGCAGCTCCCCCGGGGGGCCAGGGGGTTTCAATGAGCAGTTCTTC.

V usage is TRBV10-3 and J usage is TRBJ2-1, with 13 bases fitting TRBD2. The CDR3 runs 14 residues. CDR1 is ENHRY, CDR2 SYGVKD, per germline. The V gene end was trimmed by 9 bases and the J gene end by 7 bases; junction bases not matched to a gene: 6. CDR3 protein: CAITLAGGFNEQFF. Written as DNA, the CDR3 is TGTGCCATTACACTAGCGGGAGGGTTTAATGAGCAGTTCTTC.

In nucleotides, the CDR3 is TGTGCCTGGAGTCGAAGACTAGCGAGAGGAGAGACCCAGTACTTC. Its protein product is CAWSRRLARGETQYF. The V and J genes are TRBV30 and TRBJ2-5, with TRBD2 matching 8 bases. CDR3 length: 15 amino acids. CDR1 is GTSNPN, CDR2 SVGIG, per germline (reference sequence). V shed 2 bases and J 4 bases; nucleotides not matched to a gene: 9.

J is TRBJ2-5 and V is TRBV27; D is ambiguous. The germline CDR1 and CDR2 sequences are MNHEY and SMNVEV (reference sequence). The CDR3 is made up of 13 amino acids. The germline V and J ends were trimmed by 0 bases and 2 bases, with 4 bases remaining between them. The CDR3 coding sequence is TGTGCCAGCAGTTTATCTGGTCAAGAGACCCAGTACTTC. Protein product: CASSLSGQETQYF.